This paragraph reports one T cell receptor (beta chain). Its target is unknown. The data stem from a study of cytomegalovirus exposure and HLA in healthy donors. No record exists of this donor's CMV serostatus. Primers included in the PCR were 60 Vbeta and 13 Jbeta primers. Sequencing used immunoSEQ multiplex PCR; TCRdb keeps in-frame clones, though not all of them. The profile shows roughly 58,000 clones, 83% of them singletons. Whole-study results and caveats: Analyses of presence and absence presupposed an approximately uniform sequencing depth across donors. An analysis that came later showed most CMV-associated TCR beta chains appearing HLA-restricted. An analysis that was carried out later associated 16,951 TCR beta sequences with HLA alleles at 0.05 false discovery rate.

Trimming removed 5 bases from V and 6 bases from J; junction bases left unmatched: 10. The CDR3 runs to 16 residues. Per germline, CDR1 SGHNT and CDR2 YENEEA. Sequenced material: PBMCs. This receptor was obtained from a human donor in good health. The chain uses TRBV11-3 and TRBJ2-3; 11 bases are a match to TRBD2. CDR3 sequence reads: CASSLFSGGGSDTQYF. The CDR3 bases are TGTGCCAGCAGCCTGTTTAGCGGGGGGGGTTCGGATACGCAGTATTTT.